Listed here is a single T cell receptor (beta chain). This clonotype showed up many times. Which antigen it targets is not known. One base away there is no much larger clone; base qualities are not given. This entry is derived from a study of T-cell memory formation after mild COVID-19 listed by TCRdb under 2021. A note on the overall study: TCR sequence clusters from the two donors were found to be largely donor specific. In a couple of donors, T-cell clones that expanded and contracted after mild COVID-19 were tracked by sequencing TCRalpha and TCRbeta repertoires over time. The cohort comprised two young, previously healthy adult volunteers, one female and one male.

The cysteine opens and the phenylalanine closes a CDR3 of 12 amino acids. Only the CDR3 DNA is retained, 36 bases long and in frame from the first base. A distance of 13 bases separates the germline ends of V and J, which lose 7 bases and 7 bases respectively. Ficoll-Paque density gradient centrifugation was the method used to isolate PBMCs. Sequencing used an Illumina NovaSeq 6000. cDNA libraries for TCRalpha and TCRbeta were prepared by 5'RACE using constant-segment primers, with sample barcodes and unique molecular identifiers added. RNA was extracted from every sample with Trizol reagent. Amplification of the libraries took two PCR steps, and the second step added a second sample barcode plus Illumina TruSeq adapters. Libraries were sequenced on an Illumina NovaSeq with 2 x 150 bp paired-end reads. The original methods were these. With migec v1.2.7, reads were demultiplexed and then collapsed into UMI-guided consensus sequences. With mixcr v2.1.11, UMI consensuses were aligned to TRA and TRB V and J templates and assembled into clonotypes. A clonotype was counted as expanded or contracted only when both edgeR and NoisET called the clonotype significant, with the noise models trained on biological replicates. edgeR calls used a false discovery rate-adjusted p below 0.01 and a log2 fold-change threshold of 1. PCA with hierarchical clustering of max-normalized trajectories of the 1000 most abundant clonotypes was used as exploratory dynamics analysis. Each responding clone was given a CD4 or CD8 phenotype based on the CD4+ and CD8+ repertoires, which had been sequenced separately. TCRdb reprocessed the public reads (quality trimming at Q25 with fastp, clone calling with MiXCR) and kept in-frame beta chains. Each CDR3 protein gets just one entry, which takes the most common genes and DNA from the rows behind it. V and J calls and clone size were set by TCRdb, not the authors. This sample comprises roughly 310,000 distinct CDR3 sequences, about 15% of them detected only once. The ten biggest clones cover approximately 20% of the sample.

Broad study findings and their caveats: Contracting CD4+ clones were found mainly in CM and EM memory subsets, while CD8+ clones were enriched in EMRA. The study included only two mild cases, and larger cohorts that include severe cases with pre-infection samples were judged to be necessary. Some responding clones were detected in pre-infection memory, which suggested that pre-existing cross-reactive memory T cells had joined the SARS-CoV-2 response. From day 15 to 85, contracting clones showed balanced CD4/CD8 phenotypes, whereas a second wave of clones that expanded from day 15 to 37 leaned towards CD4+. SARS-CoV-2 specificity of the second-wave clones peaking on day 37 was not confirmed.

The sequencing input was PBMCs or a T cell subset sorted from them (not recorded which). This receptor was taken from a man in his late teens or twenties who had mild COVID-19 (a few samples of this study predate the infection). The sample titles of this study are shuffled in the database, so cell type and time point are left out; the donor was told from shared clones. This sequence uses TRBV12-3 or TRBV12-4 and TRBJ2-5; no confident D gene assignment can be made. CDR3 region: CASNENPGTQYF. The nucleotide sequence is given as TGTGCCAGCAACGAAAACCCGGGGACCCAGTACTTC.